This is a list of T cell receptor beta chains from one sample in a study of human CD8 memory T cell subsets. TCRdb re-called the 5' RACE reads and gives one entry per CDR3 protein, without DNA. Its table lists about 9,200 distinct CDR3 sequences. The specimen was CD8+ stem-like memory T cells (TSCM and TCM) sorted from PBMCs. These receptor sequences come from a human donor in good health. The CDR3 runs from the conserved cysteine through the conserved F or W. The size field is filled for only some rows; it gives once, few, many or a size class.

NA	TRBV10-3	TRBJ2-1	CAISEKWEGSDEQFF
NA	TRBV28	TRBJ2-3	CASSLGTGVTDTQYF
medium-sized	TRBV29-1	TRBJ1-2	CSVGLRDRSNYGYTF
NA	TRBV19	TRBJ2-3	CASSIPTGGGTDTQYF
medium-sized	TRBV7-9	TRBJ2-2	CASSQTLAGWTGELFF
NA	TRBV7-9	TRBJ1-1	CASSWGAEAFF
NA	TRBV7-9	TRBJ2-7	CASSFPDRSPRVDEQYF
NA	TRBV27	TRBJ2-5	CASSSGVVETQYF
NA	TRBV6-6	TRBJ2-5	CASSYFSAGSQETQYF
NA	TRBV27	TRBJ2-1	CASSLGPAGGYNEQFF
medium-sized	TRBV28	TRBJ2-2	CASSSLSWELFF
NA	TRBV4-3	TRBJ1-1	CASSRTGRGNMNTEAFF
NA	TRBV20-1	TRBJ2-7	CSARDTSGRGYEQYF
NA	TRBV11-3	TRBJ2-7	CASSLGPADPYEQYF
medium-sized	TRBV29-1	TRBJ2-2	CSVLGTNTGELFF
NA	TRBV28	TRBJ2-3	CASTPGTNGITDTQYF
NA	TRBV20-1	TRBJ2-3	CSARSGERESDTQYF
NA	TRBV7-9	TRBJ2-3	CASSPTGDTQYF
medium-sized	TRBV10-3	TRBJ2-7	CAISESGTSYEQYF
NA	TRBV4-3	TRBJ2-7	CASSQERGQSSYEQYF
NA	TRBV5-4	TRBJ2-5	CASSLEGRGETQYF
large	TRBV14	TRBJ2-2	CASSQDVATATGELFF
NA	TRBV7-6	TRBJ2-6	CASSPSGANVLTF
NA	TRBV7-3	TRBJ2-1	CASSLTTSNEQFF
NA	TRBV4-2	TRBJ2-5	CASSQAGGPGETQYF
large	TRBV30	TRBJ2-1	CAASGTENYNEQFF
NA	TRBV10-3	TRBJ1-4	CAISEQENEKLFF
NA	TRBV25-1	TRBJ2-3	CASSTLSGPDGDTQYF
medium-sized	TRBV19	TRBJ2-1	CASSVVVSAYNEQFF
NA	TRBV4-1	TRBJ2-1	CASSPGGTSGNLGNEQFF
NA	TRBV21-1	TRBJ1-3	CASRLVLPGNTIYF
NA	TRBV29-1	TRBJ2-1	CSSLGGTGGGEQFF
NA	TRBV7-9	TRBJ2-7	CASSLEMVYEQYF
NA	TRBV5-5	TRBJ2-4	CASSPGLAGGKNIQYF
NA	TRBV10-2	TRBJ2-3	CASSESDSFTDTQYF
NA	TRBV7-9	TRBJ1-1	CASSLGQLEAFF